This TCR beta chain was found in a study of cytomegalovirus exposure and HLA in healthy donors. Both 60 Vbeta primers and 13 Jbeta primers went into the PCR. Method: immunoSEQ multiplex PCR; TCRdb's copy keeps in-frame clones and lacks some. The sample data list around 75,000 clones. Comment on this clone: One end of the junction is discordant with germline, which a read error may explain.

CDR1 and CDR2 from the germline V gene are MGHDK and SYGVNS. The CDR3 loop spans 15 amino acids. The origin of this receptor is a woman aged 55-75 years in good health and CMV-seronegative. Sequences were obtained from PBMCs. The genes are TRBV25-1 and TRBJ1-4, with TRBD1 matching 10 bases. The CDR3 is CACSGTGVFNEKLFF. Here the CDR3 DNA reads TGTGCCTGCAGTGGGACAGGGGTGTTTAATGAAAAACTGTTTTTT.